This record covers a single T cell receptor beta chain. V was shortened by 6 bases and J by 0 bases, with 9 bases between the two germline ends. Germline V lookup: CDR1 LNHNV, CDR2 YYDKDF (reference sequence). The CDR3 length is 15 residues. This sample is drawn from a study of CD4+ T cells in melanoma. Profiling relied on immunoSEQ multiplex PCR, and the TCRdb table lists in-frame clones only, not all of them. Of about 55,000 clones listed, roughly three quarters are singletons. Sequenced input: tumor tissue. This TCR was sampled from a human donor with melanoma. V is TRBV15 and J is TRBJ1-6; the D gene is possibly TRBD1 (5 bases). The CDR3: CATSRGGSYNSPLHF. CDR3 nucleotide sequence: TGTGCCACCAGTAGGGGCGGCTCCTATAATTCACCCCTCCACTTT.